This paragraph reports one T cell receptor beta chain. The antigen remains unidentified. The sample is drawn from a study of cytomegalovirus exposure and HLA in healthy donors. In the PCR, 60 Vbeta and 13 Jbeta primers were used. Authors' processing steps: A follow-up analysis tallied tens of millions of unique TCR beta chains, roughly 11 million shared. The repertoire was sequenced with immunoSEQ multiplex PCR; TCRdb's copy has only in-frame clones and lacks some. V and J calls and clone size are those listed in that table; D and trimming were worked out from the DNA. The sample consists of more than 80,000 clones, around 82% of them appearing once. Notes on the study in general: Roughly even sequencing depth across donors was the assumption behind the presence/absence analyses.

Trimming at V came to 6 bases and at J to 8 bases, leaving 12 bases not matched to a gene. This CDR3 has 14 amino acids. The germline V gene encodes CDR1 SNHLY and CDR2 FYNNEI. The sample comprised PBMCs. The chain recombines TRBV2 with TRBJ1-2; TRBD1 matches at 7 bases. This sequence was found in a man in his fifties in good health and CMV-seronegative. CDR3 in DNA: TGTGCCAGCAGACTCGGGACAGTTGGGAGAGGCTACACCTTC. Translated, it gives CASRLGTVGRGYTF. Complete variable domain (other parts from reference TRBV2 and TRBJ1-2): EPEVTQTPSHQVTQMGQEVILRCVPISNHLYFYWYRQILGQKVEFLVSFYNNEISEKSEIFDDQFSVERPDGSNFTLKIRSTKLEDSAMYFCASRLGTVGRGYTFGSGTRLTVV.